A single sample is the source of the 4 T cell receptor beta chains below, sequenced in a study of blood T cell repertoires in COVID-19. Profiling relied on immunoSEQ multiplex PCR, and the TCRdb table lists in-frame clones only, not all of them. The table records 73,000 or so clones, 65% to 90% of them present only once. The specimen sequenced was peripheral blood. Every receptor here comes from a woman aged 60 to 75 with acute or convalescent COVID-19.

The chain links TRBV18 to TRBJ1-1; possible D gene TRBD1, 6 bases. The CDR3 length is 15 residues. Trimming left V 2 bases short and J 2 bases short, with 12 bases between. Looked up from germline, CDR1 is KGHSH and CDR2 is LQKENI. The CDR3 DNA sequence: TGTGCCAGCTCACCATCCAAACAGGGAAACACTGAAGCTTTCTTT. Its translation: CASSPSKQGNTEAFF.

The chain is built from TRBV5-1 and TRBJ2-1, with 7 bases matching TRBD1. V was clipped by 4 bases and J by 5 bases; unmatched bases: 6. The CDR3 contains 14 residues. Germline values: CDR1 SGHRS, CDR2 YFSETQ. CDR3 loop: CASSVTGVNNEQFF. CDR3 coding DNA: TGCGCCAGCAGCGTAACAGGGGTGAACAATGAGCAGTTCTTC.

The sample holds a few counts of this clone. The gene calls are TRBV11-2 and TRBJ2-2; D may be TRBD1 (5 bases). With 3 bases removed from V and 6 bases from J, the gap between germline ends came to 8 bases. The V gene's germline CDR1 is SGHAT and CDR2 FQNNGV. This CDR3 region has 13 residues. CDR3 sequence reads: CASSLLGAGELFF. In DNA form, the CDR3 reads TGTGCCAGCAGCTTGCTAGGGGCCGGGGAGCTGTTTTTT.

A single count supports this clone. The rearrangement uses TRBV6-5 and TRBJ1-3; no clear D gene. The V end was cut by 6 bases, the J end by 8 bases, with 17 bases between. The CDR3 has 14 residues. Germline V gene lookup returns CDR1 MNHEY and CDR2 SVGAGI. As DNA, the CDR3 is TGTGCCAGCAGACCCGGGGTGCCCGCTTACACCATATATTTT. Amino acid sequence: CASRPGVPAYTIYF.